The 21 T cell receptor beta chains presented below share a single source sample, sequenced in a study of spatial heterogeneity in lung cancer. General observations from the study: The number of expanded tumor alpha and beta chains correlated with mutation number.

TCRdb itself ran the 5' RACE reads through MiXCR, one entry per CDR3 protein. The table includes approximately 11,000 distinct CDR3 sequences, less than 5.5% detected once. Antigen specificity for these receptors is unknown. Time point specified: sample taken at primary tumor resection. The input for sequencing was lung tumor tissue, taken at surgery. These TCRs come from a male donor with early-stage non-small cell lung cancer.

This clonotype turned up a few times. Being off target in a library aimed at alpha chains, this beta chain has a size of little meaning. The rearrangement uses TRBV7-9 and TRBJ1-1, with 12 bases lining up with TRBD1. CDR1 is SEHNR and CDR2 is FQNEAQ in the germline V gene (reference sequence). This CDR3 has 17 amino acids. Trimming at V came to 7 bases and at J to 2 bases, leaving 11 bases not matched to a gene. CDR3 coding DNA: TGTGCCAGCAACCCCGGGACAGGGGGCCTTCATAACACTGAAGCTTTCTTT. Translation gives CASNPGTGGLHNTEAFF.

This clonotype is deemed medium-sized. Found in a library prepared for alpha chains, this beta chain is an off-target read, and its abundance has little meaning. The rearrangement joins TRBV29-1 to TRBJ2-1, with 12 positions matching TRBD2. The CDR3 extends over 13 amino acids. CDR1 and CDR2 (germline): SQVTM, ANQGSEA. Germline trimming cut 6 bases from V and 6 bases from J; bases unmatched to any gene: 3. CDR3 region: CSVAGLAGNEQFF. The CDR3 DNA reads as TGCAGCGTGGCGGGACTAGCGGGCAATGAGCAGTTCTTC.

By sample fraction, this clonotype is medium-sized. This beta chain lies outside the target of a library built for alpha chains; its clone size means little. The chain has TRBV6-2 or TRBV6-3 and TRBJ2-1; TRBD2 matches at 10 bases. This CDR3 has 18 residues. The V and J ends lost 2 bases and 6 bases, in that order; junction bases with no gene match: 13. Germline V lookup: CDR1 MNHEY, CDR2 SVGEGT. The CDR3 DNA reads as TGTGCCAGCAGTTACAAGCGGGGGGGCCTCTTATCGGCCAATGAGCAGTTCTTC. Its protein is CASSYKRGGLLSANEQFF.

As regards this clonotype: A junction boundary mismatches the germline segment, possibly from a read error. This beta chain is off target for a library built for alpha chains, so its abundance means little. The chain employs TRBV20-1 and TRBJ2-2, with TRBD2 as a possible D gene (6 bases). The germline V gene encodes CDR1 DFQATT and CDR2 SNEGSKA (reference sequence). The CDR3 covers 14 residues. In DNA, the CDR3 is TGCGGTGCTAGCCACACTAGCATTCACGGGGAGCTGTTTTTT. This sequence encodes CGASHTSIHGELFF.

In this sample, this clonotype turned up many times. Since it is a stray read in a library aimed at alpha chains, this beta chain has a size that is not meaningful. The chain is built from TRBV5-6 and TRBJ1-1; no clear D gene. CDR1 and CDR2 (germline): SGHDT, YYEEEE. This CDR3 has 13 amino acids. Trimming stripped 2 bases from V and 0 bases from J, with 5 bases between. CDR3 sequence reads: CASSLPMNTEAFF. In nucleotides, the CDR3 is TGTGCCAGCAGCTTACCAATGAACACTGAAGCTTTCTTT.

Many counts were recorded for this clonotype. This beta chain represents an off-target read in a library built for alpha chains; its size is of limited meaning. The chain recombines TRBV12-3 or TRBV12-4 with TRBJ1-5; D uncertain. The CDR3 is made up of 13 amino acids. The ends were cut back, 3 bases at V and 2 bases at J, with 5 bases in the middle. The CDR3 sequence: CASSLTGNQPQHF. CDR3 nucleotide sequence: TGTGCCAGCAGTTTGACGGGCAATCAGCCCCAGCATTTT.

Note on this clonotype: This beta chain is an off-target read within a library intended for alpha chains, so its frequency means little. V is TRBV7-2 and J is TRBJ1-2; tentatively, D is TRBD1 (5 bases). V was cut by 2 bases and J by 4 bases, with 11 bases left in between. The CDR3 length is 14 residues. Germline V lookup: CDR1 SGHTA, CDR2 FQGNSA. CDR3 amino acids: CASSLSQGGYGYTF. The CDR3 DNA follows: TGTGCCAGCAGCTTATCGCAGGGAGGCTATGGCTACACCTTC.

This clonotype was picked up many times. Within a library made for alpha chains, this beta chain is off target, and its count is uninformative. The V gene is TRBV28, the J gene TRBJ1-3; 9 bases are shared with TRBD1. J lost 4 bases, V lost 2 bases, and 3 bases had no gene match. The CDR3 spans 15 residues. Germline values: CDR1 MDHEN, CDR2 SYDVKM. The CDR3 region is CASSLPGTGGNTIYF. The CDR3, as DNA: TGTGCCAGCAGTTTACCCGGGACAGGGGGAAACACCATATATTTT.

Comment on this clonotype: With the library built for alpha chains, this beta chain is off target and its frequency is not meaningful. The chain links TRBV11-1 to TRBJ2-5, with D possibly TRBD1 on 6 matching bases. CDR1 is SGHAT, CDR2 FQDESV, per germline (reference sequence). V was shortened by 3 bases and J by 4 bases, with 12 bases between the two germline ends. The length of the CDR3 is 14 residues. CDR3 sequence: CASSFFAGAETQYF. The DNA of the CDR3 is TGTGCCAGCAGCTTTTTTGCAGGGGCAGAGACCCAGTACTTC. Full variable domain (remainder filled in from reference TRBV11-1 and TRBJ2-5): EAEVAQSPRYKITEKSQAVAFWCDPISGHATLYWYRQILGQGPELLVQFQDESVVDDSQLPKDRFSAERLKGVDSTLKIQPAELGDSAMYLCASSFFAGAETQYFGPGTRLLVL.

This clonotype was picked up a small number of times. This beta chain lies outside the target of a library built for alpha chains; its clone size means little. The CDR3 loop is CASSQEGQGVAEQFF. The CDR3 coding sequence is TGCGCCAGCAGCCAAGAGGGACAGGGGGTCGCTGAGCAGTTCTTC. V gene TRBV4-1 combines with J gene TRBJ2-1; 11 bases map to TRBD1. The CDR3 runs 15 residues. The junction had 4 bases not matched to a gene; V was cut back by 0 bases and J by 9 bases. In germline, CDR1 is MGHRA, CDR2 YSYEKL.

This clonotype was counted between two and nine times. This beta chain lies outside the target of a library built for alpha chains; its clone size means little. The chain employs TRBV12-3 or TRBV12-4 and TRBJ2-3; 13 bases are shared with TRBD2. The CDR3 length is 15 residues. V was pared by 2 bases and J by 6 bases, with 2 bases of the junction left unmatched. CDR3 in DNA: TGTGCCAGCAGTTTACGGACTAGCGGGAGTGATACGCAGTATTTT. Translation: CASSLRTSGSDTQYF.

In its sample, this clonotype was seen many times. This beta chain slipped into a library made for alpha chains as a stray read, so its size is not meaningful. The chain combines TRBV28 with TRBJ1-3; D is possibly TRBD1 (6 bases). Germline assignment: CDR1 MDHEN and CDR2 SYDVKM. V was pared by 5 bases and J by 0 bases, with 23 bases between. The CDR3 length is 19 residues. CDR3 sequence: CASSPPWRGMGSSGNTIYF. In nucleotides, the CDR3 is TGTGCCAGCAGTCCACCCTGGAGGGGGATGGGTTCCTCTGGAAACACCATATATTTT.

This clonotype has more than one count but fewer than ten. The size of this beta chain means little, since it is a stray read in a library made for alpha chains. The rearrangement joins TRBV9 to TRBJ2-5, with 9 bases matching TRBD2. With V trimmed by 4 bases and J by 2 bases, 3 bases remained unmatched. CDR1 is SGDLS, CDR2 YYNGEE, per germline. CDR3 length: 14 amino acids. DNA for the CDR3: TGTGCCAGCAGCTTAACTAGCGGGCAAGAGACCCAGTACTTC. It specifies CASSLTSGQETQYF.

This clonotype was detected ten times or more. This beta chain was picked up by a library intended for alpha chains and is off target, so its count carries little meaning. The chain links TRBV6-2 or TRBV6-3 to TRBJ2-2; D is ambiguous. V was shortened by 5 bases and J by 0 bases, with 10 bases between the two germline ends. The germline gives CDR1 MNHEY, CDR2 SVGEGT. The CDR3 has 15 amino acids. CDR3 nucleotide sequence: TGTGCCAGCAGTCGCCGGATCGCGAACACCGGGGAGCTGTTTTTT. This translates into CASSRRIANTGELFF.

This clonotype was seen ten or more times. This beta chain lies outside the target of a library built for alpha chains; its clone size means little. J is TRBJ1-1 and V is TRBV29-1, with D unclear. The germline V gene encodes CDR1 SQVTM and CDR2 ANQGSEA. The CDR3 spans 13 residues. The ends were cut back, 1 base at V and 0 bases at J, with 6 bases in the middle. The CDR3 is CSVEVSVNTEAFF. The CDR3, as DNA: TGCAGCGTTGAAGTCTCAGTGAACACTGAAGCTTTCTTT.

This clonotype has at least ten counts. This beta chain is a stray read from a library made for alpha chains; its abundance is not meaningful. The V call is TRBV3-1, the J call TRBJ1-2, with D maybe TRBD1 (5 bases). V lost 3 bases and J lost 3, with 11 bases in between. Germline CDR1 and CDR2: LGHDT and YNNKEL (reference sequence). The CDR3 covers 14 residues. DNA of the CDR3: TGTGCCAGCAGCCAGGGGCGGCGGGACTATGGCTACACCTTC. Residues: CASSQGRRDYGYTF.

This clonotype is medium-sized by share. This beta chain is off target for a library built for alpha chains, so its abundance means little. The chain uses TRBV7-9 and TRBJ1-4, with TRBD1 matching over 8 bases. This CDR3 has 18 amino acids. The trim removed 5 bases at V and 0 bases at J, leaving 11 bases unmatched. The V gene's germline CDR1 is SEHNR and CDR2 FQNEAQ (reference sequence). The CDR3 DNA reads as TGTGCCAGCAGCACCGACAGGGGCGGAAGGGCAACTAATGAAAAACTGTTTTTT. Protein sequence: CASSTDRGGRATNEKLFF.

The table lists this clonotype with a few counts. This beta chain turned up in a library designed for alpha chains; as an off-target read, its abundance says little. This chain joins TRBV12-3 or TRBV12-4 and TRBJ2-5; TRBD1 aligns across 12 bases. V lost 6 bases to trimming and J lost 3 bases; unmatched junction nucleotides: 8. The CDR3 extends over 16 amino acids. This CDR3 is CASSKRDRGREETQYF. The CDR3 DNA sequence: TGTGCCAGCAGCAAACGGGACAGGGGGCGGGAAGAGACCCAGTACTTC.

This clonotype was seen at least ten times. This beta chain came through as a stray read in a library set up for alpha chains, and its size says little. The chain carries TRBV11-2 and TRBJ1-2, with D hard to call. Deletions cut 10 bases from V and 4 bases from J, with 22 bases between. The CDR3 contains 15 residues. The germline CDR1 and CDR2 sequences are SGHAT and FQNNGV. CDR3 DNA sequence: TGTGCCACGATCCAATTAACCGGGCCCAGCTATGGCTACACCTTC. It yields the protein CATIQLTGPSYGYTF.

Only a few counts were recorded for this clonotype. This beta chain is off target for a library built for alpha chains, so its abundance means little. The CDR3: CASSLGLAGGLNTQYF. In nucleotides, the CDR3 is TGCGCCAGCAGCTTGGGACTAGCGGGAGGGCTCAATACGCAGTATTTT. This sequence joins TRBV5-1 and TRBJ2-3; 14 positions match TRBD2. CDR1 is SGHRS, CDR2 YFSETQ, per germline. After removal of 0 bases from V and 7 bases from J, the junction contained 4 bases not matched to a gene. There are 16 residues in the CDR3.

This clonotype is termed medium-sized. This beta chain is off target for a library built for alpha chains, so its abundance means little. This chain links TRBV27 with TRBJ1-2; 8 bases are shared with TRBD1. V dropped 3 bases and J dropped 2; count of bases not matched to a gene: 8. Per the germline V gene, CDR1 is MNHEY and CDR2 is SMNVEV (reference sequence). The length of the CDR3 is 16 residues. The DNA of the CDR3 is TGTGCCAGCAGTTTGTCAGGGGGCGATAGCAACTATGGCTACACCTTC. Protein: CASSLSGGDSNYGYTF.